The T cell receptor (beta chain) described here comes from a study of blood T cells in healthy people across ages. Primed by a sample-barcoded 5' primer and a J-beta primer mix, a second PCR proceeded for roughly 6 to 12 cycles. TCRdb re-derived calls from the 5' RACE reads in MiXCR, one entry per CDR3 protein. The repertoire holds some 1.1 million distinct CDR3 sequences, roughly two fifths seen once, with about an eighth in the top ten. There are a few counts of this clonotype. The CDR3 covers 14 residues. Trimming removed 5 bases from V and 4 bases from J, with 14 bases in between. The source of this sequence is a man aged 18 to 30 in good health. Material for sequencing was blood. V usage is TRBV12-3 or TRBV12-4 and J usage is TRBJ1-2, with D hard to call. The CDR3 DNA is TGTGCCAGCAGTACCCGAGCGACGGGCTATGGCTACACCTTC. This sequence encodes CASSTRATGYGYTF.